Reported below is one T cell receptor (beta chain). These data belong to a study of preoperative IRX-2 immunotherapy in early breast cancer. Treatment denoted: preoperative locoregional IRX-2 cytokine immunotherapy. Patients received preoperative, locoregional IRX-2 cytokine immunotherapy in a phase Ib study. Measured with immunoSEQ multiplex PCR; TCRdb has only the in-frame clones, and not every one. Of approximately 12,000 clones in the sample, under 95% were seen once. This CDR3 has 14 residues. Looked up from germline, CDR1 is SQVTM and CDR2 is ANQGSEA. The V and J ends lost 4 bases and 4 bases respectively, with 15 bases between them.

This chain links TRBV29-1 with TRBJ2-3, with D perhaps TRBD2 (6 bases). This sequence originates from a human donor with breast cancer. Sampling was carried out from a patient treated with IRX-2 immunotherapy. CDR3 bases: TGCAGCGTTGTGGGGTTGGAGGGACCAGATACGCAGTATTTT. This encodes CSVVGLEGPDTQYF.